Listed below are T cell receptor beta chains from one sample, sequenced in a study of blood T cell repertoires in COVID-19. Generated by immunoSEQ multiplex PCR, the TCRdb table keeps only in-frame clones and is missing some. The table shows around 50,000 clones, with approximately 83% occurring only once. The sample was peripheral blood. These TCRs come from a woman older than 75 with acute or convalescent COVID-19. Each CDR3 is given with its conserved first and last residue. D genes are given only for firm matches. Part of the rows lack a size; the others show once, few, many or a class for expanded clones.

D gene	V gene	J gene	clone size	CDR3 protein	CDR3 DNA
TRBD2	TRBV7-7	TRBJ2-3	NA	CASSLTSGVTDTQYF	TGTGCTAGCAGCTTGACTAGCGGGGTCACAGATACGCAGTATTTT
TRBD1	TRBV18	TRBJ1-5	NA	CASSPQGADQPQHF	TGTGCCAGCTCACCCCAGGGGGCGGATCAGCCCCAGCATTTT
TRBD1	TRBV15	TRBJ1-4	few	CATSRDPGQGTTNEKLFF	TGTGCCACCAGCAGAGATCCGGGACAGGGGACAACTAATGAAAAACTGTTTTTT
TRBD1	TRBV6-5	TRBJ2-3	NA	CASSYGGQGGTDTQYF	TGTGCCAGCAGTTACGGGGGACAGGGGGGGACAGATACGCAGTATTTT
TRBD1	TRBV7-9	TRBJ2-2	NA	CASSGTGVAGELFF	TGTGCCAGCAGCGGGACAGGGGTGGCCGGGGAGCTGTTTTTT
TRBD2	TRBV28	TRBJ2-3	once	CASRTSGGRTDTQYF	TGTGCCAGCAGAACTAGCGGGGGGCGCACAGATACGCAGTATTTT
TRBD1	TRBV7-9	TRBJ2-7	NA	CASSTDRGVYEQYF	TGTGCCAGCAGCACCGACAGGGGAGTCTACGAGCAGTACTTC
NA	TRBV27	TRBJ1-1	NA	CASRSTGRGTEAFF	TGTGCCAGCAGGTCCACAGGGAGGGGAACTGAAGCTTTCTTT
TRBD1	TRBV7-8	TRBJ2-7	NA	CASSLAGTVIYEQYF	TGTGCCAGCAGCTTAGCCGGGACAGTGATATACGAGCAGTACTTC
TRBD1	TRBV5-8	TRBJ1-1	few	CASSSGQGTMNTEAFF	TGTGCCAGCAGCTCCGGACAGGGTACTATGAACACTGAAGCTTTCTTT
NA	TRBV5-8	TRBJ1-5	NA	CASSLVEGQPQHF	TGTGCCAGCAGCTTGGTAGAGGGACAGCCCCAGCATTTT
NA	TRBV18	TRBJ2-1	NA	CASSPPLPSSYNEQFF	TGTGCCAGCTCACCACCCCTCCCGAGCTCCTACAATGAGCAGTTCTTC
TRBD1	TRBV5-4	TRBJ2-2	NA	CASSLATGTGGATGELFF	TGTGCCAGCAGCTTGGCTACCGGGACAGGGGGTGCCACCGGGGAGCTGTTTTTT
NA	TRBV21-1	TRBJ1-3	NA	CASSKTGSSGNTIYF	TGTGCCAGCAGCAAAACAGGGAGCTCTGGAAACACCATATATTTT
NA	TRBV6-5	TRBJ2-5	NA	CASSYSAVRRETQYF	TGTGCCAGCAGTTACTCAGCGGTCCGTAGGGAGACCCAGTACTTC
NA	TRBV19	TRBJ1-1	NA	CASSEIQGTEAFF	TGTGCCAGTAGTGAGATCCAGGGCACTGAAGCTTTCTTT
NA	TRBV4-1	TRBJ1-3	NA	CASSQDGAPRTIYF	TGCGCCAGCAGCCAAGATGGGGCGCCGCGCACCATATATTTT
TRBD1	TRBV6-5	TRBJ1-4	few	CASSNRGQIEKLFF	TGTGCCAGCAGTAACAGGGGGCAAATTGAAAAACTGTTTTTT
TRBD1	TRBV13	TRBJ2-5	NA	CASSPRRGETQYF	TGTGCCAGCAGCCCCCGCAGGGGGGAGACCCAGTACTTC
TRBD1	TRBV4-1	TRBJ2-5	NA	CASSPGQVRETQYF	TGCGCCAGCAGCCCGGGACAGGTCCGGGAGACCCAGTACTTC
TRBD2	TRBV2	TRBJ2-2	few	CASSAGTSGGVGELFF	TGTGCCAGCAGCGCCGGGACTAGCGGGGGGGTCGGGGAGCTGTTTTTT
TRBD2	TRBV10-3	TRBJ2-3	NA	CAITPGASGGSTDTQYF	TGTGCCATCACTCCCGGGGCTAGCGGGGGCTCCACAGATACGCAGTATTTT
TRBD1	TRBV3-1/TRBV3-2	TRBJ1-2	NA	CASSHGRGLGYTF	TGTGCCAGCAGCCACGGCAGGGGGCTGGGCTACACCTTC
NA	TRBV5-4	TRBJ1-2	NA	CASSLDRVGDYGYTF	TGTGCCAGCAGCTTGGACAGGGTTGGTGACTATGGCTACACCTTC
TRBD1	TRBV25-1	TRBJ1-3	NA	CASEKGTGGPLSGNTIYF	TGTGCCAGCGAAAAAGGGACAGGGGGCCCTCTCTCTGGAAACACCATATATTTT
NA	TRBV3-1/TRBV3-2	TRBJ1-6	NA	CASSQDFRVTPLHF	TGTGCCAGCAGCCAAGATTTCAGGGTGACACCCCTCCACTTT
NA	TRBV30	TRBJ2-4	NA	CAWSVFAGQEGFGKNIQYF	TGTGCCTGGAGTGTATTCGCAGGTCAAGAGGGCTTTGGCAAAAACATTCAGTACTTC
TRBD2	TRBV7-6	TRBJ2-3	NA	CASSLEISGGTRAQYF	TGTGCCAGCAGCTTGGAGATTAGCGGGGGAACGAGGGCGCAGTATTTT
TRBD2	TRBV5-8	TRBJ2-5	NA	CASSAEGTSVETQYF	TGTGCCAGCAGCGCGGAGGGGACTAGCGTAGAGACCCAGTACTTC
NA	TRBV5-1	TRBJ2-6	NA	CASSSQTGFSGANVLTF	TGCGCCAGCAGCTCACAGACAGGATTCTCTGGGGCCAACGTCCTGACTTTC
TRBD2	TRBV9	TRBJ2-5	NA	CASSVADTRGGRETQYF	TGTGCCAGCAGCGTAGCTGATACGCGGGGGGGCCGCGAGACCCAGTACTTC
TRBD1	TRBV2	TRBJ1-3	NA	CASSDRDRGLGNTIYF	TGTGCCAGCAGTGACCGGGACAGGGGGCTAGGAAACACCATATATTTT
NA	TRBV11-3	TRBJ2-3	NA	CASSLFGGTKDTQYF	TGTGCCAGCAGCTTATTTGGCGGGACCAAAGATACGCAGTATTTT
TRBD1	TRBV7-9	TRBJ1-2	NA	CASARSGTGGLYGYTF	TGTGCCAGCGCACGCAGCGGGACAGGGGGCCTCTATGGCTACACCTTC
NA	TRBV6-6	TRBJ1-2	NA	CASSYSGLRGYTF	TGTGCCAGCAGTTACTCGGGGCTTCGGGGCTACACCTTC